This TCR beta chain was obtained from a study of PD-1 blockade in classical Hodgkin lymphoma. Study results and caveats: With respect to the repertoire differences, their causes, possibly disease activity or prior therapy, remain undefined.

Profiled with immunoSEQ multiplex PCR; TCRdb holds only in-frame clones, not every one. The sample has under 25,000 clones; 70% to 85% are singletons. This clone was counted a single time. Its antigen is unknown. This CDR3 spans 15 amino acids. The V gene end was trimmed by 5 bases and the J gene end by 3 bases; junction bases not matched to a gene: 9. Looked up from germline, CDR1 is LNHDA and CDR2 is SQIVND (reference sequence). The time point denotes: cycle 4 day 1 (C4D1), after more than 5 weeks of nivolumab. In every patient, relapse followed autologous stem cell transplantation, while exposure to brentuximab vedotin differed.

The chain recombines TRBV19 with TRBJ2-7, with 8 nucleotides matching TRBD1. This clonotype was sampled from a human donor with classical Hodgkin lymphoma. Sequences were derived from peripheral blood mononuclear cells (PBMCs), sampled before the fourth cycle of nivolumab. Here the CDR3 reads CASSAPGQEYYEQYF. CDR3 sequence (DNA): TGTGCCAGTAGTGCACCGGGACAGGAGTACTACGAGCAGTACTTC.